The T cell receptor (beta chain) described here comes from a study of regulatory T cells in long-lasting Graves disease. General study results and limits: Persistent Graves' patients showed a TCR diversity that was lower than that of newly diagnosed ones.

This clonotype was observed many times. What it recognizes is unknown. The CDR3 has 14 residues. Germline CDR1 LGHDT, CDR2 YNNKEL (reference sequence). Trimming stripped 0 bases from V and 1 base from J, with 6 bases between. According to the study, TCR beta libraries were built with iRepertoire HTBI primers and CDR3-region Arm-PCR. TCRdb re-analysed the multiplex PCR reads in MiXCR, keeping a single row per CDR3 protein. The table shows roughly 530,000 distinct CDR3 sequences, with about 16% occurring only once. As for time point: newly diagnosed GD, antithyroid drugs for less than 3 months. There was RNA extracted from PBMCs, and the TCR library was made from it. The same data also contributed to another study, on T cells in Graves' hyperthyroidism and ophthalmopathy. Per that study: Initially, a first-round RT-PCR of the TCR CDR3 employed the HTBI primer set. Most expanded thyroid clonotypes above 0.001 recurred in blood.

The clonotype comes from a woman aged 35-60 years with Graves disease. The V and J genes are TRBV3-1 and TRBJ1-1, with D uncertain. The material was peripheral blood mononuclear cells (PBMCs), obtained at new diagnosis, from a patient treated with antithyroid drugs. Written as DNA, the CDR3 is TGTGCCAGCAGCCAAGATTACTGGAACACTGAAGCTTTCTTT. Translated, it gives CASSQDYWNTEAFF.